Following are 8 T cell receptor beta chains from one sample sequenced in a study of blood T cell repertoires in COVID-19. Measured with immunoSEQ multiplex PCR; TCRdb has only the in-frame clones, and not every one. This sample has 200,000 to 250,000 clones, with around four fifths found just once. Sequencing was done on a sample of peripheral blood. These TCRs come from a man aged 25 to 40 with active or convalescent COVID-19.

The chain recombines TRBV13 with TRBJ2-7; TRBD2 agrees at 13 bases. This CDR3 is 18 amino acids long. V was clipped by 0 bases and J by 2 bases; unmatched bases: 7. The germline gives CDR1 PRHDT, CDR2 FYEKMQ (reference sequence). Written as DNA, the CDR3 is TGTGCCAGCAGCTTAGGGGGGACTAGCGGGACTACGGCCTACGAGCAGTACTTC. It yields the protein CASSLGGTSGTTAYEQYF.

J is TRBJ2-1 and V is TRBV24-1, with TRBD2 identical over 7 bases. In germline, CDR1 is KGHDR, CDR2 SFDVKD. With 7 bases clipped from V and 3 bases from J, the junction kept 14 bases outside the gene matches. This CDR3 is built from 17 residues. CDR3 coding DNA: TGTGCCACCAGGGACACCAAGCGGGGACGAGACTACAATGAGCAGTTCTTC. It encodes CATRDTKRGRDYNEQFF.

V gene TRBV30 combines with J gene TRBJ2-2; D is unresolved. Trimming took 0 bases from V and 4 from J, leaving 6 bases between them. The CDR3 is made up of 13 amino acids. Germline V lookup: CDR1 GTSNPN, CDR2 SVGIG (reference sequence). CDR3 in amino acids: CAWSVHATGELFF. The CDR3 DNA is TGTGCCTGGAGTGTACACGCCACCGGGGAGCTGTTTTTT.

This clone occurred a few times. The chain combines TRBV4-1 with TRBJ1-6, with TRBD1 matching over 10 bases. Germline assignment: CDR1 MGHRA and CDR2 YSYEKL. This CDR3 spans 15 amino acids. V dropped 4 bases and J dropped 9; count of bases not matched to a gene: 6. The CDR3 spells CASSPGTGDVSPLHF. The CDR3 region has the DNA TGCGCCAGCAGCCCCGGGACAGGGGATGTTTCACCCCTCCACTTT.

V usage is TRBV6-5 and J usage is TRBJ2-7; 11 bases align to TRBD1. Per germline, CDR1 MNHEY and CDR2 SVGAGI. Losses at the gene ends were 6 bases for V and 5 bases for J; bases not matched to a gene: 6. The CDR3 extends over 14 amino acids. DNA for the CDR3: TGTGCCAGCAGAGCCGGGACAGGGGGACACGAGCAGTACTTC. As protein: CASRAGTGGHEQYF.

This chain joins TRBV11-2 and TRBJ1-6; 12 bases are shared with TRBD1. Trimming took 7 bases from V and 3 from J; bases not matched to a gene: 4. CDR1 SGHAT and CDR2 FQNNGV come from the germline V gene. The CDR3 runs 16 residues. Here the CDR3 DNA reads TGTGCCAGCAAGGGACAGGGGGCGGTCTATAATTCACCCCTCCACTTT. Translating it yields CASKGQGAVYNSPLHF.

The chain recombines TRBV5-5 with TRBJ2-2; TRBD1 is a possible D gene (6 bases). Deletions cut 4 bases from V and 7 bases from J, with 17 bases between. The CDR3 has 15 amino acids. CDR1 and CDR2 from the germline V gene are SGHKS and YYEKEE (reference sequence). CDR3 bases: TGTGCCAGCAGCATGGCAGGGGCGCAGGGCGGGGAGCTGTTTTTT. It is translated as CASSMAGAQGGELFF.

The genes are TRBV4-1 and TRBJ2-1; 7 nucleotides agree with TRBD2. The CDR3 covers 17 residues. CDR1 and CDR2 from the germline V gene are MGHRA and YSYEKL. The V and J ends lost 0 bases and 4 bases, in that order; junction bases with no gene match: 9. Here the CDR3 reads CASSQDSGGGAYNEQFF. The CDR3 DNA follows: TGCGCCAGCAGCCAAGATTCGGGGGGAGGGGCATACAATGAGCAGTTCTTC.